This record looks at one T cell receptor (beta chain) sequence and its context. The record originates from a study of T cell changes during pregnancy in multiple sclerosis. Libraries were prepared by immunoSEQ multiplex PCR; TCRdb keeps only in-frame clonotypes and omits some of them. This sample has around 96,000 clones; about 94% occur once, and the top ten carry less than 2.5%. Germline V lookup: CDR1 MNHEY, CDR2 SMNVEV (reference sequence). V shed 4 bases, J shed 2 bases, and the junction held 5 bases outside the gene matches. There are 15 residues in the CDR3. The sequences come from peripheral blood, collected in the third trimester of pregnancy. The clonotype was recovered from a female donor with multiple sclerosis, enrolled in a pregnancy study. The chain employs TRBV27 and TRBJ2-7, with 10 bases matching TRBD2. CDR3 bases: TGTGCCAGCAGTTACGGACTAGCGGAAACCTACGAGCAGTACTTC. It encodes CASSYGLAETYEQYF.